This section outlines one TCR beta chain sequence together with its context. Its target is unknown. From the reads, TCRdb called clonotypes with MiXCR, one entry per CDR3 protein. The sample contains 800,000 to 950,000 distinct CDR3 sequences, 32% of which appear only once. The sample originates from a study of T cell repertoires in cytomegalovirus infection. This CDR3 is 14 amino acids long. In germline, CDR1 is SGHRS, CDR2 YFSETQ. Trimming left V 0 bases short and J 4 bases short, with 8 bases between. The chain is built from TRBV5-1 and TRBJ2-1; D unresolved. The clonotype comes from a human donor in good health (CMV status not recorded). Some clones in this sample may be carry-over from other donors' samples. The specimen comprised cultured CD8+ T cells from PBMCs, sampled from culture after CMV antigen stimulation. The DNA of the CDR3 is TGCGCCAGCAGCTTGGCCACCCTATACAATGAGCAGTTCTTC. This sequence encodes CASSLATLYNEQFF.